A single sample is the source of the 5 T cell receptor beta chains below, sequenced in a study of cytomegalovirus exposure and HLA in healthy donors. Primers for the PCR totalled 60 Vbeta and 13 Jbeta. TCRdb's copy holds only in-frame clones and misses some; the assay was immunoSEQ multiplex PCR. The table has some 110,000 clones, about 79% seen once. The sequencing input was PBMCs. The receptors originated from a middle-aged man in good health and CMV-seronegative.

As regards this clone: Additional DNA sequences in this sample encode the identical CDR3. The V gene is TRBV5-1, the J gene TRBJ1-2; D not resolved. The CDR3 loop spans 13 amino acids. Per germline, CDR1 SGHRS and CDR2 YFSETQ. Trimming removed 0 bases at V and 1 base at J, with 4 bases between. Here the CDR3 reads CASSLDGNYGYTF. The CDR3 coding sequence is TGCGCCAGCAGCTTGGACGGTAACTATGGCTACACCTTC. The whole variable domain, filled in from reference TRBV5-1 and TRBJ1-2, reads KAGVTQTPRYLIKTRGQQVTLSCSPISGHRSVSWYQQTPGQGLQFLFEYFSETQRNKGNFPGRFSGRQFSNSRSEMNVSTLELGDSALYLCASSLDGNYGYTFGSGTRLTVV.

This chain links TRBV5-8 with TRBJ2-1, with a weak D call TRBD2 (5 bases). Germline-derived CDR1 and CDR2 are SGHTS and YDEGEE. The CDR3 covers 15 residues. Trimming cost V 0 bases and J 0 bases, with 7 bases left between them. The CDR3 DNA reads TGTGCCAGCAGCTTGGGGACTTACTCCTACAATGAGCAGTTCTTC. Its translation: CASSLGTYSYNEQFF.

The V and J genes are TRBV2 and TRBJ2-5, with 11 nucleotides matching TRBD1. With 5 bases clipped from V and 1 base from J, the junction kept 3 bases outside the gene matches. This CDR3 spans 15 amino acids. Per the germline V gene, CDR1 is SNHLY and CDR2 is FYNNEI. As DNA, the CDR3 is TGTGCCAGCAGTCGGACAGGGGGCTTCCAAGAGACCCAGTACTTC. Translation: CASSRTGGFQETQYF.

The chain employs TRBV2 and TRBJ1-4; 9 bases are shared with TRBD1. V gave up 7 bases and J gave up 12 bases; unmatched junction bases: 9. CDR1 is SNHLY and CDR2 is FYNNEI in the germline V gene. The CDR3 contains 13 residues. The CDR3: CASTLGTGSELFF. The DNA for the CDR3 is TGTGCCAGCACTCTCGGGACAGGGAGTGAACTGTTTTTT.

V usage is TRBV11-3 and J usage is TRBJ2-2, with a weak D call TRBD1 (6 bases). The V and J ends lost 5 bases and 2 bases respectively, with 12 bases between them. The CDR3 extends over 15 amino acids. Per the germline V gene, CDR1 is SGHNT and CDR2 is YENEEA. The CDR3 DNA reads as TGTGCCAGCAGCCCATCACAGGGAAACACCGGGGAGCTGTTTTTT. Translating gives CASSPSQGNTGELFF.